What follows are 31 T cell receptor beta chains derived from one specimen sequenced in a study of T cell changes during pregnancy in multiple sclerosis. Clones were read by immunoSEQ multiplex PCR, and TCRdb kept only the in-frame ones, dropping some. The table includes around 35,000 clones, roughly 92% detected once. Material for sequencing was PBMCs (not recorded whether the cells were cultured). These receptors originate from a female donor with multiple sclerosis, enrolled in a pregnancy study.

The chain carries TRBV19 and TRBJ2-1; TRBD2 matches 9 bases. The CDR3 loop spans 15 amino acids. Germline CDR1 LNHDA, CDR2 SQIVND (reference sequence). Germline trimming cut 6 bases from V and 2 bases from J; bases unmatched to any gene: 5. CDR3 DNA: TGTGCCAGTAGCCAGACTAGCGGCCCCTACAATGAGCAGTTCTTC. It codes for CASSQTSGPYNEQFF.

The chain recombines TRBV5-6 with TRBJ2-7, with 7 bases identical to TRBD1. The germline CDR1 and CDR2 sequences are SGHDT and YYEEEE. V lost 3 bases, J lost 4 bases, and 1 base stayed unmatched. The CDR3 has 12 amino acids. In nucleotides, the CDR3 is TGTGCCAGCAGCTCCAGGGGGTACGAGCAGTACTTC. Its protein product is CASSSRGYEQYF.

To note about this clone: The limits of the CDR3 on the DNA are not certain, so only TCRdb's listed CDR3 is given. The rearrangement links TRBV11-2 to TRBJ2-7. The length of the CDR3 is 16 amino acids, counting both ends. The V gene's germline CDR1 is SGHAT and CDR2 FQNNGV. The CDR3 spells CASSLDLVMGPLEQYF.

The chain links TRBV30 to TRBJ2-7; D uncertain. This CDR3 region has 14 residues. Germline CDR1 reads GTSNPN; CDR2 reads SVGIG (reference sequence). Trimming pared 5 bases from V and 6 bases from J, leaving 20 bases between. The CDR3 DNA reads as TGTGCCTGGGAGGCGCGGTTCATCCCCTCCGAGCAGTACTTC. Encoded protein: CAWEARFIPSEQYF.

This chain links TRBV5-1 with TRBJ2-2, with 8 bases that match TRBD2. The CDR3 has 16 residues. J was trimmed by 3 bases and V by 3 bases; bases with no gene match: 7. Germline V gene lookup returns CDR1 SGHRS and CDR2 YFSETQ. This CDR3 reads CASSWGLVPDTGELFF. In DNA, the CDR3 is TGCGCCAGCAGCTGGGGACTAGTCCCTGACACCGGGGAGCTGTTTTTT. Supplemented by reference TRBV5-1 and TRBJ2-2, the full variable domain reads KAGVTQTPRYLIKTRGQQVTLSCSPISGHRSVSWYQQTPGQGLQFLFEYFSETQRNKGNFPGRFSGRQFSNSRSEMNVSTLELGDSALYLCASSWGLVPDTGELFFGEGSRLTVL.

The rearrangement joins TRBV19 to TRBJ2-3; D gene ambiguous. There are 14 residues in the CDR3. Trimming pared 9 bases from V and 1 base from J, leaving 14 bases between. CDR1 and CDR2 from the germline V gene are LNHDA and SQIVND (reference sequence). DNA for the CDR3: TGTGCCAGCGCTACAGAGATTGGCACAGATACGCAGTATTTT. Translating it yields CASATEIGTDTQYF.

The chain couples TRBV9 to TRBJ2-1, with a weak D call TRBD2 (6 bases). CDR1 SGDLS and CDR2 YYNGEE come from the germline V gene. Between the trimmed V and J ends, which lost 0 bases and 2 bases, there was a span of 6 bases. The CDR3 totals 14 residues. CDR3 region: CASSVAGAYNEQFF. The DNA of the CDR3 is TGTGCCAGCAGCGTAGCGGGAGCCTACAATGAGCAGTTCTTC.

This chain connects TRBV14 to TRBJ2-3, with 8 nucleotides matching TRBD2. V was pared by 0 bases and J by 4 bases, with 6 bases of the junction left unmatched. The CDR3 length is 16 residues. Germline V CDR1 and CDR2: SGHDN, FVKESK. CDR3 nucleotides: TGTGCCAGCAGCCAAGATTTTAGCGGGACCGCAGATACGCAGTATTTT. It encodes CASSQDFSGTADTQYF. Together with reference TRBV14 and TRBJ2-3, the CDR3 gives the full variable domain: EAGVTQFPSHSVIEKGQTVTLRCDPISGHDNLYWYRRVMGKEIKFLLHFVKESKQDESGMPNNRFLAERTGGTYSTLKVQPAELEDSGVYFCASSQDFSGTADTQYFGPGTRLTVL.

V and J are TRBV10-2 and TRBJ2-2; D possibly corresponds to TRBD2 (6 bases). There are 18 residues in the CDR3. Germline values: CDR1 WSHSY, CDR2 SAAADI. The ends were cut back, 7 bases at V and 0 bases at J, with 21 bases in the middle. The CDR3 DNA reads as TGCGCCAGCACGAGCCGTAGGGAGTGGGAGGCGAACACCGGGGAGCTGTTTTTT. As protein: CASTSRREWEANTGELFF.

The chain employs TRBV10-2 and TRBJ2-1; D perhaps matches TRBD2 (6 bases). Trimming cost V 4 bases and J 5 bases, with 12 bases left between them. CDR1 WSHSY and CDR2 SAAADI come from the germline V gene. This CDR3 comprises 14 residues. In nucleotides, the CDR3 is TGCGCCAGCAGTGTATCTGCGGGGCACAATGAGCAGTTCTTC. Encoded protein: CASSVSAGHNEQFF.

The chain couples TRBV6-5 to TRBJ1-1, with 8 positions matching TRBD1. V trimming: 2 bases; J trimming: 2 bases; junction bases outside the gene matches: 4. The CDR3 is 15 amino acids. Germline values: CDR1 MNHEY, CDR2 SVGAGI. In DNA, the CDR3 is TGTGCCAGCAGTTACGCCGGGACAGGTAACACTGAAGCTTTCTTT. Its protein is CASSYAGTGNTEAFF.

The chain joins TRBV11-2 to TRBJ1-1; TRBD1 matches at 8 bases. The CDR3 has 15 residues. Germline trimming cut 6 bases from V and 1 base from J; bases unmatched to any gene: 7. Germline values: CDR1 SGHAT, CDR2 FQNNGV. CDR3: CASRTTDRENTEAFF. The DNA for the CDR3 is TGTGCCAGCAGAACAACGGACAGGGAGAACACTGAAGCTTTCTTT. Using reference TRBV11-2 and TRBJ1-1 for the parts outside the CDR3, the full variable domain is EAGVAQSPRYKIIEKRQSVAFWCNPISGHATLYWYQQILGQGPKLLIQFQNNGVVDDSQLPKDRFSAERLKGVDSTLKIQPAKLEDSAVYLCASRTTDRENTEAFFGQGTRLTVV.

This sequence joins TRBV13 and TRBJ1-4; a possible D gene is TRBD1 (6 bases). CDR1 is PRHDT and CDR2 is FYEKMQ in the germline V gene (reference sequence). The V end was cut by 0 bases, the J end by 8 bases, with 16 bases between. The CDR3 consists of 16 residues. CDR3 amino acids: CASSLGYRASPEKLFF. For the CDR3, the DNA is TGTGCCAGCAGCTTAGGGTACAGGGCCTCTCCGGAAAAACTGTTTTTT.

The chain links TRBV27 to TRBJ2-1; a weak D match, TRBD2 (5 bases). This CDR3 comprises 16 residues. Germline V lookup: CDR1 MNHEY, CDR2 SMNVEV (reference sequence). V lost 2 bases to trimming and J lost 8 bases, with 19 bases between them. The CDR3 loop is CASSLSPGSLWDEQFF. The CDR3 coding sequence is TGTGCCAGCAGTTTAAGTCCGGGAAGCTTGTGGGATGAGCAGTTCTTC.

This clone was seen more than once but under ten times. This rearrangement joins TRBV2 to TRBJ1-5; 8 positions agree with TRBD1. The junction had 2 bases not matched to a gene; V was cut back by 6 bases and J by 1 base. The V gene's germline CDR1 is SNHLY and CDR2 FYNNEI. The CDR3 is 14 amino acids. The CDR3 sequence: CASRRTGSNQPQHF. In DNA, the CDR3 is TGTGCCAGCAGGAGGACAGGGAGCAATCAGCCCCAGCATTTT.

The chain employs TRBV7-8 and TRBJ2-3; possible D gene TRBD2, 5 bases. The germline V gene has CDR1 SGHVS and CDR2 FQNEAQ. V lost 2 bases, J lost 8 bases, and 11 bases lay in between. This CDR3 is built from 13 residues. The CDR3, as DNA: TGTGCCAGCAGCTTACCCCGGGGTGGTACGCAGTATTTT. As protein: CASSLPRGGTQYF.

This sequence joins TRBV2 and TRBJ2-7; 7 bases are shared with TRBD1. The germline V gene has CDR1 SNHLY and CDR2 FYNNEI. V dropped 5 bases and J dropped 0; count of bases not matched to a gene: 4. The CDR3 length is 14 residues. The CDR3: CASSQTGASYEQYF. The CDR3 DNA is TGTGCCAGCAGTCAAACAGGGGCCTCCTACGAGCAGTACTTC. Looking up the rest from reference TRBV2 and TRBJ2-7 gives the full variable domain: EPEVTQTPSHQVTQMGQEVILRCVPISNHLYFYWYRQILGQKVEFLVSFYNNEISEKSEIFDDQFSVERPDGSNFTLKIRSTKLEDSAMYFCASSQTGASYEQYFGPGTRLTVT.

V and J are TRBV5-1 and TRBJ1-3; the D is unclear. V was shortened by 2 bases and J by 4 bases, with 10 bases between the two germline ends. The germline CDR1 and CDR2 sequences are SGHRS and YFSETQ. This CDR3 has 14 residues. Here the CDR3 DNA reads TGCGCCAGCAGCTTTGGCCAGGAGGGAAACACCATATATTTT. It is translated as CASSFGQEGNTIYF.

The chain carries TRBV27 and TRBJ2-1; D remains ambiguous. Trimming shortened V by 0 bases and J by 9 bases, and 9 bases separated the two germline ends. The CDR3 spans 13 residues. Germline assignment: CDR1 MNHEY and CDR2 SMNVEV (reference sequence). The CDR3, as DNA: TGTGCCAGCAGTTTATCGTCCGGTGGTGAGCAGTTCTTC. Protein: CASSLSSGGEQFF.

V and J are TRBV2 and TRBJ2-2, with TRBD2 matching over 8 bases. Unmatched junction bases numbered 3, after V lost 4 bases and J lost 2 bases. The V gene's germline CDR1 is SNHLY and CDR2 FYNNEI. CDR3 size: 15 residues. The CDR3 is CASSGTSRNTGELFF. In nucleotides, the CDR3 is TGTGCCAGCAGTGGGACTAGCAGAAACACCGGGGAGCTGTTTTTT.

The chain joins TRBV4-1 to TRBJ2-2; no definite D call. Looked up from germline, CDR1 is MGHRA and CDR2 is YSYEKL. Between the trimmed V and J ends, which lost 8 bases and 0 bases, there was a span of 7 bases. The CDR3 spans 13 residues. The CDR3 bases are TGCGCCAGCTCTAGGACGAACACCGGGGAGCTGTTTTTT. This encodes CASSRTNTGELFF.

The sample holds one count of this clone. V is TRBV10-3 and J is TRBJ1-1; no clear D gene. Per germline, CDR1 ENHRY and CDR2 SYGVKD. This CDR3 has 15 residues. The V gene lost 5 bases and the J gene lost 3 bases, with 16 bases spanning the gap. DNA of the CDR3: TGTGCCATCAGTTCCGGGCCCTCAGGCGACACTGAAGCTTTCTTT. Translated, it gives CAISSGPSGDTEAFF.

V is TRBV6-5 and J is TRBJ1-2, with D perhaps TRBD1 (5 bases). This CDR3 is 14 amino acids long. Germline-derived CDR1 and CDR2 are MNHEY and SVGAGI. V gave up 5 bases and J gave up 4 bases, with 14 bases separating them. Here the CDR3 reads CASSPGGSGYGYTF. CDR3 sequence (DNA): TGTGCCAGCAGTCCTGGGGGTTCGGGCTATGGCTACACCTTC.

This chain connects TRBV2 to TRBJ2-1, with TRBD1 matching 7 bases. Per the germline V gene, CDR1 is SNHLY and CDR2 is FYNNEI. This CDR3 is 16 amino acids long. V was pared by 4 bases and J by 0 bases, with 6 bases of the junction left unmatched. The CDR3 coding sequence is TGTGCCAGCAGTGGCAGCAGGGGGAGCTCCTACAATGAGCAGTTCTTC. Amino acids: CASSGSRGSSYNEQFF.

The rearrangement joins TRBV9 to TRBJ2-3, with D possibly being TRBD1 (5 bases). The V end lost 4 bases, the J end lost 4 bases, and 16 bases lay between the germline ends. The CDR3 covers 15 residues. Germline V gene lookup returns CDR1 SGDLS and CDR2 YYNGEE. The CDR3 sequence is CASSSSGYRADTQYF. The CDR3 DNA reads TGTGCCAGCAGCTCTTCAGGGTACCGGGCAGATACGCAGTATTTT. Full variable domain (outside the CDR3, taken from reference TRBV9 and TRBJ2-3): DSGVTQTPKHLITATGQRVTLRCSPRSGDLSVYWYQQSLDQGLQFLIQYYNGEERAKGNILERFSAQQFPDLHSELNLSSLELGDSALYFCASSSSGYRADTQYFGPGTRLTVL.

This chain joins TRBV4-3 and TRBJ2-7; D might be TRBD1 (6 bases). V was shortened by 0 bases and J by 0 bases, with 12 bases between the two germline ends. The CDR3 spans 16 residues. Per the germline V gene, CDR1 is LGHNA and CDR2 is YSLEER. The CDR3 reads CASSQDTDRVSYEQYF. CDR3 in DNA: TGCGCCAGCAGCCAAGATACGGACAGAGTCTCCTACGAGCAGTACTTC.

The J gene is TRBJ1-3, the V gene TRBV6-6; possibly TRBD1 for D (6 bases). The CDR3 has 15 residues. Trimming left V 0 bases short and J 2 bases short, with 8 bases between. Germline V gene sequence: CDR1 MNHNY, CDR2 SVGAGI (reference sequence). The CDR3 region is CASSYSWGPGNTIYF. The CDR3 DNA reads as TGTGCCAGCAGTTACTCCTGGGGGCCTGGAAACACCATATATTTT.

The CDR3 reads CASSPQPGLAGGYEQYF. The CDR3 nucleotides are TGTGCCAGTAGTCCGCAACCTGGACTAGCGGGAGGTTACGAGCAGTACTTC. The V call is TRBV19, the J call TRBJ2-7; TRBD2 aligns across 14 bases. The CDR3 is 17 amino acids. Trimming at V came to 5 bases and at J to 4 bases, leaving 10 bases not matched to a gene. The germline gives CDR1 LNHDA, CDR2 SQIVND (reference sequence). The variable domain in full, completed from reference TRBV19 and TRBJ2-7, reads DGGITQSPKYLFRKEGQNVTLSCEQNLNHDAMYWYRQDPGQGLRLIYYSQIVNDFQKGDIAEGYSVSREKKESFPLTVTSAQKNPTAFYLCASSPQPGLAGGYEQYFGPGTRLTVT.

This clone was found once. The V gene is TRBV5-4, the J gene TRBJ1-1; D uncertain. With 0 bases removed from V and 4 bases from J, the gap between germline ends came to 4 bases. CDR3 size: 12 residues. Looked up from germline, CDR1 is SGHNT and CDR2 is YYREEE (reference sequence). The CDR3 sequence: CASSLVGTEAFF. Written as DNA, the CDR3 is TGTGCCAGCAGCTTGGTCGGCACTGAAGCTTTCTTT. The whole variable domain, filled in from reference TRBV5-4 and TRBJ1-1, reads ETGVTQSPTHLIKTRGQQVTLRCSSQSGHNTVSWYQQALGQGPQFIFQYYREEENGRGNFPPRFSGLQFPNYSSELNVNALELDDSALYLCASSLVGTEAFFGQGTRLTVV.

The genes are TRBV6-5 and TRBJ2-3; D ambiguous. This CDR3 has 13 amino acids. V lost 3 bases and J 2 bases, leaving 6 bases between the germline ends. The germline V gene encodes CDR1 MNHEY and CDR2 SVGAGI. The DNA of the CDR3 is TGTGCCAGCAGTTATGACCCCACAGATACGCAGTATTTT. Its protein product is CASSYDPTDTQYF.

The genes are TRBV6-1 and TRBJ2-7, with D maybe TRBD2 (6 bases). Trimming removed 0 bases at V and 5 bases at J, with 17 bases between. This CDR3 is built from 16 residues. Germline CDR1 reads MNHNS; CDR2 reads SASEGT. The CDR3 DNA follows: TGTGCCAGCAGTGAAGCGCTTCTGGGACTGCTCGACGAGCAGTACTTC. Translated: CASSEALLGLLDEQYF.